This TCR beta chain appears in the sequencing data of a study of CD8+ T cells in alopecia areata. Study-wide background: A 6-month off-drug phase came after tofacitinib, which had lasted 6 to 18 months. Study-level findings and limits: Scalp sample sequencing also detects resident alphabeta T cells of normal skin. Lesional tissue from the scalp (especially in alopecia totalis/universalis) showed higher clonality than normal scalp. Patients showed less clear TCR sequence sharing than mice, possibly partly because of HLA diversity.

Alopecia areata patients provided lesional scalp punch biopsies and peripheral blood, both collected for the study. cDNA reverse transcribed from extracted RNA served as the sequencing template. Assay used: immunoSEQ multiplex PCR; TCRdb lists only in-frame clones, some missing. The data contain around 10,000 clones, around 59% of them seen just once; the ten biggest clones take up about 8.5%. On this clone: No antigen is known for it.

This TCR derives from a human donor with alopecia areata. The sequenced sample was skin, obtained at week 0.

CDR3 in DNA: TGTGCCAGCAGCCGTGGGAGCGGGAGTCTCTACGAGCAGTACTTC. It specifies CASSRGSGSLYEQYF. This sequence joins TRBV7-2 and TRBJ2-7, with TRBD2 matching over 8 bases. Germline V lookup: CDR1 SGHTA, CDR2 FQGNSA. V was pared by 5 bases and J by 3 bases, with 9 bases of the junction left unmatched. The CDR3 consists of 15 residues.